The clone carrying this TCR beta chain was seen once. The antigen remains unidentified. These data belong to a study of Ad26.COV2.S vaccination and SARS-CoV-2 variants. Study at large: Ad26.COV2.S was injected intramuscularly once or twice, 56 days apart.

The V gene end was trimmed by 2 bases and the J gene end by 4 bases; junction bases not matched to a gene: 3. The CDR3 has 15 residues. CDR1 MNHNS and CDR2 SASEGT come from the germline V gene. Specified treatment: around 19 received Ad26.COV2.S at low or high dose, single or two shots; about 5 received placebo; per-sample allocation not given. Specimen acquisition occurred on day 63 following the initial vaccine or placebo injection. This person who donated was an adult of 18-55 years in Boston. Study-wide points: Breadth measured for non-spike TCRs was similar across vaccine and placebo recipients. Marked by substantial breadth, spike-specific CD8+ and CD4+ T cell responses were reportedly seen after vaccination.

Libraries were prepared by immunoSEQ multiplex PCR; TCRdb keeps only in-frame clonotypes and omits some of them. Counted here are about 350,000 clones, more than 85% occurring once; the ten biggest clones make up around 4.5%. This specimen was peripheral blood, taken in a trial of Ad26.COV2.S vaccine versus placebo. The chain carries TRBV6-1 and TRBJ2-2; 8 bases align to TRBD1. This sequence originates from a person aged 18-60 years who received the Ad26.COV2.S COVID-19 vaccine or a placebo. This chain's CDR3 is CASSEFRGPTGELFF. DNA for the CDR3: TGTGCCAGCAGTGAATTCAGGGGGCCCACCGGGGAGCTGTTTTTT.